A single sample gave rise to the 18 T cell receptor beta chains below, sequenced in a study of blood T cell repertoires in COVID-19. Data came from immunoSEQ multiplex PCR; TCRdb stores just in-frame clones and leaves some out. The sample has under 200,000 clones; approximately 80% are singletons. The sequencing input was peripheral blood. These receptors came from a woman aged 60-75 years with acute or convalescent COVID-19.

V usage is TRBV9 and J usage is TRBJ2-5; maybe TRBD2 (7 bases). With 5 bases removed from V and 5 bases from J, the gap between germline ends came to 16 bases. The CDR3 totals 14 residues. Germline CDR1 SGDLS, CDR2 YYNGEE. The CDR3 sequence is CASSRTRGGETQYF. The CDR3 DNA reads TGTGCCAGCAGTAGAACCAGGGGAGGGGAGACCCAGTACTTC.

The V call is TRBV7-9, the J call TRBJ2-3; the D gene is possibly TRBD2 (5 bases). The germline gives CDR1 SEHNR, CDR2 FQNEAQ (reference sequence). The CDR3 is 15 amino acids. With 1 base removed from V and 0 bases from J, the gap between germline ends came to 8 bases. In DNA, the CDR3 is TGTGCCAGCAGCTTAGGGACTGCCAGCACAGATACGCAGTATTTT. As protein: CASSLGTASTDTQYF.

The V call is TRBV5-1, the J call TRBJ2-1, with TRBD2 identical over 8 bases. CDR3 length: 19 residues. The germline V gene encodes CDR1 SGHRS and CDR2 YFSETQ. The V gene end was trimmed by 10 bases and the J gene end by 0 bases; junction bases not matched to a gene: 21. CDR3 amino acids: CAGPLPLRGGFSSYNEQFF. CDR3 coding DNA: TGCGCCGGTCCACTTCCTTTACGGGGGGGTTTCAGCTCCTACAATGAGCAGTTCTTC.

The chain employs TRBV4-3 and TRBJ1-2, with D hard to call. CDR3 length equals 18 residues. CDR1 is LGHNA and CDR2 is YSLEER in the germline V gene. Between the trimmed V and J ends, which lost 0 bases and 2 bases, there was a span of 19 bases. The CDR3 DNA is TGCGCCAGCAGCCAAGATCGCGGTGACACGAGGGCCAACTATGGCTACACCTTC. Translation gives CASSQDRGDTRANYGYTF.

The V gene is TRBV4-3, the J gene TRBJ1-3; 9 bases align to TRBD1. V was clipped by 1 base and J by 0 bases; unmatched bases: 4. CDR3 length: 17 amino acids. Per germline, CDR1 LGHNA and CDR2 YSLEER. The CDR3 coding sequence is TGCGCCAGCAGCCAAGGGACAGGGGTTAGCTCTGGAAACACCATATATTTT. Its translation: CASSQGTGVSSGNTIYF.

The chain links TRBV28 to TRBJ2-7; D unresolved. V lost 7 bases and J lost 1, with 14 bases in between. Germline loops: CDR1 MDHEN, CDR2 SYDVKM. The CDR3 has 14 amino acids. The CDR3 loop reads CASTVPADSYEQYF. DNA for the CDR3: TGTGCCAGCACCGTACCCGCGGATTCCTACGAGCAGTACTTC.

The rearrangement uses TRBV19 and TRBJ2-1; 10 nucleotides align to TRBD1. The CDR3 is made up of 14 amino acids. CDR1 and CDR2 (germline): LNHDA, SQIVND (reference sequence). J lost 7 bases, V lost 5 bases, and 5 bases had no gene match. The CDR3 DNA sequence: TGTGCCAGTAGTCGGACAGGGGGTCGGAATGAGCAGTTCTTC. Translated, it gives CASSRTGGRNEQFF.

V usage is TRBV7-2 and J usage is TRBJ2-4; 9 bases map to TRBD2. This CDR3 has 14 residues. V trimming: 5 bases; J trimming: 6 bases; junction bases outside the gene matches: 5. Per the germline V gene, CDR1 is SGHTA and CDR2 is FQGNSA. CDR3: CASSTQRGANIQYF. The CDR3 nucleotides read TGTGCCAGCAGCACCCAGCGGGGGGCAAACATTCAGTACTTC. Using reference TRBV7-2 and TRBJ2-4 for the parts outside the CDR3, the full variable domain is GAGVSQSPSNKVTEKGKDVELRCDPISGHTALYWYRQSLGQGLEFLIYFQGNSAPDKSGLPSDRFSAERTGGSVSTLTIQRTQQEDSAVYLCASSTQRGANIQYFGAGTRLSVL.

The gene calls are TRBV5-1 and TRBJ1-4; D unclear. Trimming removed 1 base at V and 1 base at J, with 8 bases between. Germline assignment: CDR1 SGHRS and CDR2 YFSETQ. This CDR3 contains 15 residues. The CDR3 nucleotides read TGCGCCAGCAGCTTGAGAACGGGAACTAATGAAAAACTGTTTTTT. Encoded protein: CASSLRTGTNEKLFF. Variable domain in full (rest from reference TRBV5-1 and TRBJ1-4): KAGVTQTPRYLIKTRGQQVTLSCSPISGHRSVSWYQQTPGQGLQFLFEYFSETQRNKGNFPGRFSGRQFSNSRSEMNVSTLELGDSALYLCASSLRTGTNEKLFFGSGTQLSVL.

V usage is TRBV28 and J usage is TRBJ1-1; D call uncertain. From germline, CDR1 is MDHEN and CDR2 SYDVKM. Trimming shortened V by 8 bases and J by 1 base, and 5 bases separated the two germline ends. CDR3 length equals 11 residues. CDR3 bases: TGTGCCAGCGAGAGGAACACTGAAGCTTTCTTT. It yields the protein CASERNTEAFF.

The rearrangement links TRBV5-8 to TRBJ2-5; 9 bases map to TRBD2. V lost 0 bases, J lost 5 bases, and 2 bases stayed unmatched. Germline values: CDR1 SGHTS, CDR2 YDEGEE. The CDR3 is 14 residues long. The CDR3 nucleotides are TGTGCCAGCAGCTTGGTCCTAGCGGGGGAGACCCAGTACTTC. Amino acids: CASSLVLAGETQYF.

The chain has TRBV12-3 or TRBV12-4 and TRBJ2-7; D remains unclear. The length of the CDR3 is 11 residues. Trimming removed 5 bases from V and 0 bases from J, with 2 bases in between. The CDR3 here is CASSHSYEQYF. The CDR3 DNA reads as TGTGCCAGCAGTCACTCCTACGAGCAGTACTTC.

In regard to this clone: One junction end disagrees with the germline gene, perhaps due to a read error. The V and J genes are TRBV28 and TRBJ2-1; 12 bases agree with TRBD1. The CDR3 contains 15 residues. The germline CDR1 and CDR2 sequences are MDHEN and SYDVKM. This CDR3 is CASSLPFPGQGAKVF. CDR3 coding DNA: TGTGCCAGCAGTTTACCGTTCCCGGGACAGGGGGCTAAGGTCTTC. The complete variable domain, with remaining parts taken from reference TRBV28 and TRBJ2-1, reads DVKVTQSSRYLVKRTGEKVFLECVQDMDHENMFWYRQDPGLGLRLIYFSYDVKMKEKGDIPEGYSVSREKKERFSLILESASTNQTSMYLCASSLPFPGQGAKVFGPGTRLTVL.

V gene TRBV5-6 combines with J gene TRBJ1-6; 10 nucleotides align to TRBD1. The CDR3 contains 16 residues. Germline CDR1 SGHDT, CDR2 YYEEEE. V shed 2 bases and J 7 bases; nucleotides not matched to a gene: 6. The CDR3: CASSFDRGQRNSPLHF. CDR3 nucleotide sequence: TGTGCCAGCAGCTTTGACAGGGGGCAGAGGAATTCACCCCTCCACTTT. Variable domain in full (rest from reference TRBV5-6 and TRBJ1-6): DAGVTQSPTHLIKTRGQQVTLRCSPKSGHDTVSWYQQALGQGPQFIFQYYEEEERQRGNFPDRFSGHQFPNYSSELNVNALLLGDSALYLCASSFDRGQRNSPLHFGNGTRLTVT.

The chain has TRBV5-6 and TRBJ1-2, with no clear D. This CDR3 contains 14 residues. V was trimmed by 2 bases and J by 0 bases, leaving 8 bases between them. The V gene's germline CDR1 is SGHDT and CDR2 YYEEEE. DNA for the CDR3: TGTGCCAGCAGCTTAGAAGTAGCTAACTATGGCTACACCTTC. Residues: CASSLEVANYGYTF.

V gene TRBV6-5 combines with J gene TRBJ2-5, with TRBD2 matching 8 bases. The CDR3 consists of 14 residues. Trimming removed 8 bases from V and 5 bases from J; junction bases left unmatched: 10. Germline CDR1 reads MNHEY; CDR2 reads SVGAGI. The CDR3 nucleotides read TGTGCCAGCTCGGGGGGGAGGAGTGTGGAGACCCAGTACTTC. Translating it yields CASSGGRSVETQYF.

J is TRBJ1-2 and V is TRBV29-1; 7 bases are shared with TRBD1. The CDR3 extends over 13 amino acids. The germline CDR1 and CDR2 sequences are SQVTM and ANQGSEA. Trimming at V came to 8 bases and at J to 6 bases, leaving 12 bases not matched to a gene. The CDR3 reads CSYRTGNGNGYTF. The CDR3 DNA follows: TGCAGCTACCGGACAGGCAACGGGAATGGCTACACCTTC.

V and J are TRBV6-5 and TRBJ2-1; D may be TRBD1 (6 bases). The V gene lost 6 bases and the J gene lost 6 bases, with 15 bases spanning the gap. Germline values: CDR1 MNHEY, CDR2 SVGAGI. The CDR3 runs to 14 residues. CDR3 in amino acids: CASSRGAGVNEQFF. CDR3 DNA: TGTGCCAGCAGCAGGGGAGCAGGGGTCAATGAGCAGTTCTTC.